This record looks at one T cell receptor beta chain sequence and its context. The junction differs from germline at one of its ends, possibly a read error. TCRdb keeps only in-frame clones here, not all; method: immunoSEQ multiplex PCR. The sample comprises about half a million clones, over 70% of which are singletons, and about 12% rests with the top ten. These data belong to a study of shared clonotypes between healthy human individuals. The source of this sequence is a woman aged 40 to 50 in good health. Some clones in this sample may be carry-over from other donors' samples. Sequencing was performed on PBMCs.

The CDR3 DNA reads TGTGCCAGCAGTTATCTAGCGGGAGATTTGCTCTTC. Translation: CASSYLAGDLLF. The rearrangement uses TRBV6-5 and TRBJ2-1; 10 bases match TRBD2. Germline CDR1 is MNHEY and CDR2 is SVGAGI. The CDR3 extends over 12 amino acids.